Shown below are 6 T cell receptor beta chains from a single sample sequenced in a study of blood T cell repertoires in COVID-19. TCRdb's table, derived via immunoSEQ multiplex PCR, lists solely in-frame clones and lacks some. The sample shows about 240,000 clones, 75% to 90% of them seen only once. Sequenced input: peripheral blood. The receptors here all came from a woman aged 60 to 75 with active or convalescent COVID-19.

The CDR3 protein is CASSFDSGTGELFF. The CDR3 bases are TGCGCCAGCAGCTTTGATAGCGGGACCGGGGAGCTGTTTTTT. The rearrangement uses TRBV5-1 and TRBJ2-2; 7 bases map to TRBD2. Germline values: CDR1 SGHRS, CDR2 YFSETQ. The CDR3 runs to 14 residues. Germline trimming cut 2 bases from V and 5 bases from J; bases unmatched to any gene: 3. The entire variable domain, with the rest obtained from reference TRBV5-1 and TRBJ2-2, is as follows: KAGVTQTPRYLIKTRGQQVTLSCSPISGHRSVSWYQQTPGQGLQFLFEYFSETQRNKGNFPGRFSGRQFSNSRSEMNVSTLELGDSALYLCASSFDSGTGELFFGEGSRLTVL.

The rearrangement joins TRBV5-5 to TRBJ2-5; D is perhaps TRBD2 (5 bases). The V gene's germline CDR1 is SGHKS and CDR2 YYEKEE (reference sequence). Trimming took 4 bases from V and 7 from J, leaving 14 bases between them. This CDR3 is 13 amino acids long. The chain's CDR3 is CASSAGRIGTQYF. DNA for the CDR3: TGTGCCAGCAGCGCGGGTCGGATAGGGACCCAGTACTTC.

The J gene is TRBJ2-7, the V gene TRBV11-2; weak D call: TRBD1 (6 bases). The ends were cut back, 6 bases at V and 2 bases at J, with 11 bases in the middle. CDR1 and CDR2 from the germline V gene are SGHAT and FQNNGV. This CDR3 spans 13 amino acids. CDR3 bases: TGTGCCAGCAGGGGCACAGGGCCCTACGAGCAGTACTTC. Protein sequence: CASRGTGPYEQYF.

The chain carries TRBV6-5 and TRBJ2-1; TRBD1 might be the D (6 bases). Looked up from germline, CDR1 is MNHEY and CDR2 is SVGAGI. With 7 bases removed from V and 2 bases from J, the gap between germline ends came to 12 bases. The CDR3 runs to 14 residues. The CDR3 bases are TGTGCCAGCACGGTAGGACAGACCTACAATGAGCAGTTCTTC. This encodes CASTVGQTYNEQFF.

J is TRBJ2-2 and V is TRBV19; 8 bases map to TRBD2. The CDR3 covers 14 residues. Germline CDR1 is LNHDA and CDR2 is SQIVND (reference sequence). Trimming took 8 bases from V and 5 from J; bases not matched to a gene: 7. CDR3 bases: TGTGCCAGTCGAACAGCGGGGGAAACCGGGGAGCTGTTTTTT. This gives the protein CASRTAGETGELFF.

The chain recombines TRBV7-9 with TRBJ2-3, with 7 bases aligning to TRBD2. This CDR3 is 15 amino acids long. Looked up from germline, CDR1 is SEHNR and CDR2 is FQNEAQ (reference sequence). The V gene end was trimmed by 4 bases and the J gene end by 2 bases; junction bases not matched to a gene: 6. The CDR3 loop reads CASSSLLALTDTQYF. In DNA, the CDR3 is TGTGCCAGCAGCTCATTACTAGCGCTCACAGATACGCAGTATTTT.